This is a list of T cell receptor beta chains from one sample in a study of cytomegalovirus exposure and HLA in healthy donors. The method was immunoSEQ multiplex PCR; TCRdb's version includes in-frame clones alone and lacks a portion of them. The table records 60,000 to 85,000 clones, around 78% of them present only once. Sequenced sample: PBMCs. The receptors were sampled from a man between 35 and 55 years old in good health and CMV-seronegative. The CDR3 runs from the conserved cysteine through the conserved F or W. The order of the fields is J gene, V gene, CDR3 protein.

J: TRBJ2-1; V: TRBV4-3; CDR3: CASSQEYGVAGGRYNEQFF
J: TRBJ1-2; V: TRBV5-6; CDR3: CASSSRLVGGYPF
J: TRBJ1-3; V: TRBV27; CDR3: CASSYRAGNTIYF
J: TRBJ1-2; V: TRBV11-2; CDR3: CASSSLRTGRATGGYTF
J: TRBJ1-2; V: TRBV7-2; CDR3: CASSLTGVQAGYTF
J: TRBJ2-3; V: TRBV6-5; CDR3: CASSYQGRGRLDTQYF
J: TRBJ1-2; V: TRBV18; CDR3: CASSPPRDSVYGYTF
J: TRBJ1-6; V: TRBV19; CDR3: CASSYSSTPYSPLHF
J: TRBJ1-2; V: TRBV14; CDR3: CASNPTDRGYTF
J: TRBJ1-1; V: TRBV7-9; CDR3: CASSHAGTGSTEAFF
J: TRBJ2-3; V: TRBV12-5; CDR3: CASALDRGSTDTQYF
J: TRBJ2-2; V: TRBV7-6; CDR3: CASSPSGGVATGELFF
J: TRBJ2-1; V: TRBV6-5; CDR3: CASSYNGDEQFF
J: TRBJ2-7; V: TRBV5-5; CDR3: CASSLAGGANEQYF
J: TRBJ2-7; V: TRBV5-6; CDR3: CASSQLQGFHEQYF
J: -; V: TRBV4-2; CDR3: CASSQTGPYEQYF
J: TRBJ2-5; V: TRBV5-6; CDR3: CASSFRGGWQETQYF
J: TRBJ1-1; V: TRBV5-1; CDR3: CASSLGGQGGTEAFF
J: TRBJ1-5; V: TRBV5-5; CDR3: CASSLGGGQPQHF
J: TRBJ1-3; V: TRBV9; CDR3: CASNAGDSGNTIYF
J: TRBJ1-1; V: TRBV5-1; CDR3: CASSWGQGEAEAFF
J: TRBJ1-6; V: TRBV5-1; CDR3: CASSPRVQGAESPLHF
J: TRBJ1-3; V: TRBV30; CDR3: CAWNIYSGNTIYF
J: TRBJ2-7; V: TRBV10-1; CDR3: CASSEVDRGIGEQYF
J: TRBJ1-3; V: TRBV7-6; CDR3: CASSLGGQGSGNTIYF
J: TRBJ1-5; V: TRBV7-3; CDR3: CASRRGAGNQPQHF
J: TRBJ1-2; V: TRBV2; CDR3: CASRGQGNGYTF
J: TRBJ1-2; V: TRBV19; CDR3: CASSRTGTDSGYTF
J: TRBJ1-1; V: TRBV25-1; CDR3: CASSMNTEAFF
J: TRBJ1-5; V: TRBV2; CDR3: CASTPGTGGGQPQHF
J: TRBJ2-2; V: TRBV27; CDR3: CASSTPGQGTGELFF
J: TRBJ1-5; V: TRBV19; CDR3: CASIGRGSQPQHF
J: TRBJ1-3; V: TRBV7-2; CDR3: CASSFSFGWSGNTIYF
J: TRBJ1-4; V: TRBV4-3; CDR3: CASSRQGTYGEKLFF
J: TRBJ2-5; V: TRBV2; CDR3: CASSTYRSQETQYF
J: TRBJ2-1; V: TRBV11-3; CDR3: CASSLGTSGYNEQFF